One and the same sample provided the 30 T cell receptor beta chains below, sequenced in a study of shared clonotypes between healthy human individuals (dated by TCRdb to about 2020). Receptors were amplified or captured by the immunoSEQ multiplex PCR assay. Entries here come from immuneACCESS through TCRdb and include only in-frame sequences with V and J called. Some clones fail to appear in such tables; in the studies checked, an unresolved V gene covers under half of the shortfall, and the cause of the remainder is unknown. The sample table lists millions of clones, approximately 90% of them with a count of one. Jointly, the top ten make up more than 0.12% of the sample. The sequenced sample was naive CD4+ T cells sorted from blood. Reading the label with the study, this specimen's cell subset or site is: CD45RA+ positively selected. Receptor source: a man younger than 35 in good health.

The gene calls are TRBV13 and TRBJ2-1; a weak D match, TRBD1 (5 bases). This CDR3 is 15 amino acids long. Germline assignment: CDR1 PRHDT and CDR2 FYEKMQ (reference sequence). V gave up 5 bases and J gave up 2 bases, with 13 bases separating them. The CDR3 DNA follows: TGTGCCAGCAGCCCCAGGGCTAGAACCTACAATGAGCAGTTCTTC. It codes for CASSPRARTYNEQFF.

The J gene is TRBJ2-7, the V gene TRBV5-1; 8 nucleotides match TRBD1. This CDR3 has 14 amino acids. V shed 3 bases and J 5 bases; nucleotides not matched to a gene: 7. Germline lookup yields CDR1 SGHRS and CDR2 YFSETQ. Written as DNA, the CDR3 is TGCGCCAGCAGCTCAGGGGGCGCATTTAACGAGCAGTACTTC. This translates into CASSSGGAFNEQYF.

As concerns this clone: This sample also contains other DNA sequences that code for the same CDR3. CDR3 bases: TGCGCCAGCAGCTTAGGGACGGACACCGGGGAGCTGTTTTTT. Protein: CASSLGTDTGELFF. The chain recombines TRBV5-1 with TRBJ2-2; D may match TRBD1 or TRBD2 (5 bases each). CDR1 is SGHRS and CDR2 is YFSETQ in the germline V gene. The ends were cut back, 2 bases at V and 3 bases at J, with 8 bases in the middle. The CDR3 sequence is 14 residues long.

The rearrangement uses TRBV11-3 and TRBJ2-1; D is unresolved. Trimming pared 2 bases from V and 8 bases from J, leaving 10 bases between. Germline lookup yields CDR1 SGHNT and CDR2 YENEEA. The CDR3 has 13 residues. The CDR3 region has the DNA TGTGCCAGCAGCTTAAGTGATTTGGATGAGCAGTTCTTC. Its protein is CASSLSDLDEQFF.

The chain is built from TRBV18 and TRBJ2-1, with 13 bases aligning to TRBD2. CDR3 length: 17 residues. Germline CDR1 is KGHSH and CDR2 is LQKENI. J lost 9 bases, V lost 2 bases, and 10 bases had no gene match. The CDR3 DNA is TGTGCCAGCTCACCAAGCGGACTAGCGGGAGTTAAGAGTGAGCAGTTCTTC. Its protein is CASSPSGLAGVKSEQFF.

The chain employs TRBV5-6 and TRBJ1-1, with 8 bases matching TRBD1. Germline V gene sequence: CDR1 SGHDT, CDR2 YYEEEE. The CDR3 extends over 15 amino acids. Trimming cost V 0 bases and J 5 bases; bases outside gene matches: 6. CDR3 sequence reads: CASSLGTGRWTEAFF. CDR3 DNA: TGTGCCAGCAGCTTGGGGACAGGGCGTTGGACTGAAGCTTTCTTT. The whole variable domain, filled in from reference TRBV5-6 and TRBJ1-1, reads DAGVTQSPTHLIKTRGQQVTLRCSPKSGHDTVSWYQQALGQGPQFIFQYYEEEERQRGNFPDRFSGHQFPNYSSELNVNALLLGDSALYLCASSLGTGRWTEAFFGQGTRLTVV.

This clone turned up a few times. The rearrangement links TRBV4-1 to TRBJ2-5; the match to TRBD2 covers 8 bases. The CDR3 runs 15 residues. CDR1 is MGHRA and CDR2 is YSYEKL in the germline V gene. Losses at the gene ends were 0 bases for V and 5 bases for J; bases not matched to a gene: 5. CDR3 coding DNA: TGCGCCAGCAGCCAAGATCCGGGGGGGGCCGAGACCCAGTACTTC. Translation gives CASSQDPGGAETQYF.

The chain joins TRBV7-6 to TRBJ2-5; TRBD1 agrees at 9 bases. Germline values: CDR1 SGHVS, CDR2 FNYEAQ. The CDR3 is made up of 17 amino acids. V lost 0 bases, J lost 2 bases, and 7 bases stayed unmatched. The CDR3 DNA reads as TGTGCCAGCAGCTTAGCGATCCGGGACAGGGAACAAGAGACCCAGTACTTC. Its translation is CASSLAIRDREQETQYF.

CDR3 in DNA: TGTGCCAGCAGCTTATATTTGGGAAGCGGCAATCAGCCCCAGCATTTT. As protein: CASSLYLGSGNQPQHF. The rearrangement links TRBV7-2 to TRBJ1-5; D is undetermined. This CDR3 has 16 amino acids. CDR1 is SGHTA, CDR2 FQGNSA, per germline. Trimming shortened V by 2 bases and J by 2 bases, and 13 bases separated the two germline ends.

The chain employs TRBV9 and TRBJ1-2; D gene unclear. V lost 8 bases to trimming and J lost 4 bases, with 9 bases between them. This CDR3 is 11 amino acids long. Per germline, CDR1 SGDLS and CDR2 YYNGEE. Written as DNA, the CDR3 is TGTGCCAGAGGACGGTCCTATGGCTACACCTTC. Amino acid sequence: CARGRSYGYTF.

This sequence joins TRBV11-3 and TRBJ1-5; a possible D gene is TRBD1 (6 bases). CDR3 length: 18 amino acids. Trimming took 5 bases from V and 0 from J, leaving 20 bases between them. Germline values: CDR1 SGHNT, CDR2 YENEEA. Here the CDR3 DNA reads TGTGCCAGCAGCCCAGGGGCAGGCCGGGCGGTTAGCAATCAGCCCCAGCATTTT. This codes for CASSPGAGRAVSNQPQHF.

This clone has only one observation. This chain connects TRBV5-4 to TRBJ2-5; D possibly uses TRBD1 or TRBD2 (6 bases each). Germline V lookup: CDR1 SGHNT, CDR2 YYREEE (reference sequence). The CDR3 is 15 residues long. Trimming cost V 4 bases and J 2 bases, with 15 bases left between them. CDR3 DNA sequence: TGTGCCAGCAGCCCACGAGGGGGGCTGCAAGAGACCCAGTACTTC. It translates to CASSPRGGLQETQYF. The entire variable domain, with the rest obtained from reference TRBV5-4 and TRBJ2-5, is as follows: ETGVTQSPTHLIKTRGQQVTLRCSSQSGHNTVSWYQQALGQGPQFIFQYYREEENGRGNFPPRFSGLQFPNYSSELNVNALELDDSALYLCASSPRGGLQETQYFGPGTRLLVL.

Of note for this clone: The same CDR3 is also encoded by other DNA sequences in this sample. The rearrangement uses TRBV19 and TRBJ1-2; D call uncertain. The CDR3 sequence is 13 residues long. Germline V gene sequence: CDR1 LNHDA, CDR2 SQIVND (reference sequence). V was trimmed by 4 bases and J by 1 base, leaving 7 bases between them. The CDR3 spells CASSTGRNYGYTF. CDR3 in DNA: TGTGCCAGTAGTACCGGACGTAACTATGGCTACACCTTC.

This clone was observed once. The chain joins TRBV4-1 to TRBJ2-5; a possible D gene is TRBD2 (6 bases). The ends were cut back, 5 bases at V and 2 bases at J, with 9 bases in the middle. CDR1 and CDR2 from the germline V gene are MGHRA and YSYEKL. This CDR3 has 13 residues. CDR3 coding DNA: TGCGCCAGCAGCGGGCGGGAACAAGAGACCCAGTACTTC. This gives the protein CASSGREQETQYF.

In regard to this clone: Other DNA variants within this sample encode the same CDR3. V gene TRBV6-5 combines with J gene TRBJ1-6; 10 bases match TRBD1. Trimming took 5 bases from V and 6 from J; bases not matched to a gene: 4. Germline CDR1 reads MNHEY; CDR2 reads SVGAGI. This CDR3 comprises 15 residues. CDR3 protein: CASSRQGASNSPLHF. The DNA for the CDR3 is TGTGCCAGCAGTAGACAGGGGGCAAGTAATTCACCCCTCCACTTT.

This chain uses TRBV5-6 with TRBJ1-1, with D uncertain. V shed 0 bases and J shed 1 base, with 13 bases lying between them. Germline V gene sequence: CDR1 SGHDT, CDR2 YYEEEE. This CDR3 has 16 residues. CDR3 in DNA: TGTGCCAGCAGCTTGGACAGCGCCTTCGGGAACACTGAAGCTTTCTTT. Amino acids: CASSLDSAFGNTEAFF.

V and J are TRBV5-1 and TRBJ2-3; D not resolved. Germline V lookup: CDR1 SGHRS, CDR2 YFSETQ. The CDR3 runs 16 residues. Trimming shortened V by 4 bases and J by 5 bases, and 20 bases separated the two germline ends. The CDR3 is CASSPEVGQYGDTQYF. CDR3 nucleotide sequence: TGCGCCAGCAGCCCCGAGGTCGGGCAGTACGGAGATACGCAGTATTTT. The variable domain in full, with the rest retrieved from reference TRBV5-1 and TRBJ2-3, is KAGVTQTPRYLIKTRGQQVTLSCSPISGHRSVSWYQQTPGQGLQFLFEYFSETQRNKGNFPGRFSGRQFSNSRSEMNVSTLELGDSALYLCASSPEVGQYGDTQYFGPGTRLTVL.

CDR3 coding DNA: TGTGCCTGGGGACCCTTGTCCTCTGGAAACACCATATATTTT. Protein product: CAWGPLSSGNTIYF. V and J are TRBV30 and TRBJ1-3; D call uncertain. Trimming shortened V by 5 bases and J by 0 bases, and 11 bases separated the two germline ends. The CDR3 has 14 residues. Germline CDR1 reads GTSNPN; CDR2 reads SVGIG (reference sequence).

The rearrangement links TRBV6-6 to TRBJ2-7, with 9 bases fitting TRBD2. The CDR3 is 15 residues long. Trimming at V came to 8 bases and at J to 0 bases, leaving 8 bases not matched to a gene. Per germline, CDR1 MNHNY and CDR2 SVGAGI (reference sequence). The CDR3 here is CASGGSSGNSYEQYF. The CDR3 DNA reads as TGTGCCAGCGGGGGGTCTAGCGGGAACTCCTACGAGCAGTACTTC.

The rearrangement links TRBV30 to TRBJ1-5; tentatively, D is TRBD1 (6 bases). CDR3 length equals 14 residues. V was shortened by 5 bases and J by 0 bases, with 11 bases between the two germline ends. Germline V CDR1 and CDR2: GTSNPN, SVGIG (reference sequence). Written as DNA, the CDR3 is TGTGCCTGGGGTGGACAGTTTAGCAATCAGCCCCAGCATTTT. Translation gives CAWGGQFSNQPQHF. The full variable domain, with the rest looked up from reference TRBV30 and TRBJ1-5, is SQTIHQWPATLVQPVGSPLSLECTVEGTSNPNLYWYRQAAGRGLQLLFYSVGIGQISSEVPQNLSASRPQDRQFILSSKKLLLSDSGFYLCAWGGQFSNQPQHFGDGTRLSIL.

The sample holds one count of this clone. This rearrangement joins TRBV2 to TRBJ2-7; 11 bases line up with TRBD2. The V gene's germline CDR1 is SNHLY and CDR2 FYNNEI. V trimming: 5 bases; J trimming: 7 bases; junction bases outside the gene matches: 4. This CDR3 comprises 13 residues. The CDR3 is CASSLAGGPEQYF. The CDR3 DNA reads TGTGCCAGCAGTCTAGCGGGAGGTCCAGAGCAGTACTTC. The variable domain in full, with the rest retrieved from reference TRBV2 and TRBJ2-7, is EPEVTQTPSHQVTQMGQEVILRCVPISNHLYFYWYRQILGQKVEFLVSFYNNEISEKSEIFDDQFSVERPDGSNFTLKIRSTKLEDSAMYFCASSLAGGPEQYFGPGTRLTVT.

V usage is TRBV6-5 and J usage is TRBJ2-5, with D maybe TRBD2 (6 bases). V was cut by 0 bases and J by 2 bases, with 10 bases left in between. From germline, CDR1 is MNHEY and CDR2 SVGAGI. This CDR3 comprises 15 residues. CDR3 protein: CASSYSGGVQETQYF. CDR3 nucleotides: TGTGCCAGCAGTTACTCGGGCGGGGTACAAGAGACCCAGTACTTC.

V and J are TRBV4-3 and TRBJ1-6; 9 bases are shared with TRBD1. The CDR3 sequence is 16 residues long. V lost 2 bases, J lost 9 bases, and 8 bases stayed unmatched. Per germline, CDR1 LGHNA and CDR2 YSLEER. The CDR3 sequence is CASSQRQGVGGSPLHF. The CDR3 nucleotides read TGCGCCAGCAGCCAACGACAGGGGGTTGGTGGTTCACCCCTCCACTTT.

CDR3 nucleotides: TGTGCCAGCAGAATACAGGGGAACACTGAAGCTTTCTTT. It codes for CASRIQGNTEAFF. This sequence joins TRBV6-6 and TRBJ1-1; tentative D call: TRBD1 (6 bases). Deletions cut 6 bases from V and 1 base from J, with 9 bases between. The CDR3 totals 13 residues. Germline V gene lookup returns CDR1 MNHNY and CDR2 SVGAGI (reference sequence).

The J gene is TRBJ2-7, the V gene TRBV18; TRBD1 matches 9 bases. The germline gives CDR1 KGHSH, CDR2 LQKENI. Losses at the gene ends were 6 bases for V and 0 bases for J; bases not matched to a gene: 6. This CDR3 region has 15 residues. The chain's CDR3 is CASSTGTGRSYEQYF. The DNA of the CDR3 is TGTGCCAGCTCGACCGGGACAGGGCGCTCCTACGAGCAGTACTTC.

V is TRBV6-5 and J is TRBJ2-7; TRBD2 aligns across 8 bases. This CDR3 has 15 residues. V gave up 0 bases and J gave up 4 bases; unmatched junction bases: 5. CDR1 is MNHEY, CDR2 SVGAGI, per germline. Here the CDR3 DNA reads TGTGCCAGCAGTTACTCCTTTAGCGGGACATACGAGCAGTACTTC. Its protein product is CASSYSFSGTYEQYF.

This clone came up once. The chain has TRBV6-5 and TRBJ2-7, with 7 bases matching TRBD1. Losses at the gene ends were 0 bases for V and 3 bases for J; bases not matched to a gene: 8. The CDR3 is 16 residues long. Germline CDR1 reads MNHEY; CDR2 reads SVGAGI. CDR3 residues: CASSYSRDSLVYEQYF. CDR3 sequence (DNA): TGTGCCAGCAGTTACTCCCGGGACAGTTTGGTCTACGAGCAGTACTTC.

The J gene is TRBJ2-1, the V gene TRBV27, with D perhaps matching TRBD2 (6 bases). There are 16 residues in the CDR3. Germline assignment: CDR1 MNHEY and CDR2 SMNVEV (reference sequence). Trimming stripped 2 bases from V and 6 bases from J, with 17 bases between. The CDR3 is CASSLLAGKGINEQFF. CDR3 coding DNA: TGTGCCAGCAGTTTACTGGCGGGAAAGGGCATCAATGAGCAGTTCTTC.

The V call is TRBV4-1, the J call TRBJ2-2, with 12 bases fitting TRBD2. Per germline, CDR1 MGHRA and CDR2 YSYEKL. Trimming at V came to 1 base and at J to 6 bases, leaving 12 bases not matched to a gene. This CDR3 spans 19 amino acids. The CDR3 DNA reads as TGCGCCAGCAGCCAAGTTCGGTTATCGACTAGCGGGAGTGCCGGGGAGCTGTTTTTT. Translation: CASSQVRLSTSGSAGELFF.

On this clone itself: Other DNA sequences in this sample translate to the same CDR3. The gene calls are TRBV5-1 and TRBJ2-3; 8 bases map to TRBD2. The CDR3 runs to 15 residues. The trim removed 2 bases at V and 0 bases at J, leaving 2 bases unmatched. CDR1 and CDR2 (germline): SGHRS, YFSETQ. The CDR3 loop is CASSFSGRSTDTQYF. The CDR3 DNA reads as TGCGCCAGCAGCTTCAGCGGGAGAAGCACAGATACGCAGTATTTT.